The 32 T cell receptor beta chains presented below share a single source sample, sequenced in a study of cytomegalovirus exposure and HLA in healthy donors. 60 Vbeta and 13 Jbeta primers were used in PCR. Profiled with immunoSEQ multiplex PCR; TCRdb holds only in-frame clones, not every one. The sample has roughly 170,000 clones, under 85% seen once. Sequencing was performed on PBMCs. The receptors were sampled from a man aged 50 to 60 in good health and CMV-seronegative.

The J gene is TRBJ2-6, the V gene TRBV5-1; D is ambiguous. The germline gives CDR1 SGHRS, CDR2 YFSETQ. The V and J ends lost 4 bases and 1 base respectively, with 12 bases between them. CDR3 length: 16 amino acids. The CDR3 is CASSPPAFSGANVLTF. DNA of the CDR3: TGCGCCAGCAGCCCCCCAGCGTTTTCTGGGGCCAACGTCCTGACTTTC. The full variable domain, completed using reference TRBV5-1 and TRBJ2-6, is KAGVTQTPRYLIKTRGQQVTLSCSPISGHRSVSWYQQTPGQGLQFLFEYFSETQRNKGNFPGRFSGRQFSNSRSEMNVSTLELGDSALYLCASSPPAFSGANVLTFGAGSRLTVL.

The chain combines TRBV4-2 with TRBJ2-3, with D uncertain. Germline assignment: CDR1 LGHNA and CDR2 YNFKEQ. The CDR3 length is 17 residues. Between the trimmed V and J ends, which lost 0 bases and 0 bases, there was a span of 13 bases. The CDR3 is CASSQDWAYSSTDTQYF. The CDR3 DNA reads TGTGCCAGCAGCCAAGATTGGGCCTATTCTAGCACAGATACGCAGTATTTT.

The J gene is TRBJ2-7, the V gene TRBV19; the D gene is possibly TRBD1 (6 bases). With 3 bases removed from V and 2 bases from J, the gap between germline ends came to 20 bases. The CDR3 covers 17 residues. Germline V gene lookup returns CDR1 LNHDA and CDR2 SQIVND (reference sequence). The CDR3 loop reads CASSILTGRGQAYEQYF. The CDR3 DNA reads TGTGCCAGTAGTATTCTTACCGGCAGGGGCCAAGCCTACGAGCAGTACTTC.

CDR3 sequence reads: CASSEIPKEIYEQYF. DNA for the CDR3: TGCGCCAGCAGTGAAATCCCTAAAGAGATCTACGAGCAGTACTTC. The chain joins TRBV10-1 to TRBJ2-7, with no clear D. Germline V lookup: CDR1 WNHNN, CDR2 SYGVQD (reference sequence). Trimming took off 3 bases at V and 3 bases at J, with 15 bases between the two ends. The CDR3 has 15 residues.

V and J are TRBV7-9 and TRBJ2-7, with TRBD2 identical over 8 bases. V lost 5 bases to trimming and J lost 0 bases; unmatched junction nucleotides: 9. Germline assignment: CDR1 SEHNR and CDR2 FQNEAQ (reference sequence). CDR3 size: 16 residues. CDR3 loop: CASSQFGGVSSYEQYF. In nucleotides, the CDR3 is TGTGCCAGCAGCCAATTCGGGGGGGTCAGCTCCTACGAGCAGTACTTC.

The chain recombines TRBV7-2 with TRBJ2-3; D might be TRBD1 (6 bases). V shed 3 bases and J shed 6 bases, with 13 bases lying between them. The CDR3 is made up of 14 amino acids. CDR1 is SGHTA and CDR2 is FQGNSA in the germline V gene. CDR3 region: CASSFAQGEDTQYF. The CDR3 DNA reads TGTGCCAGCAGCTTCGCACAGGGTGAGGATACGCAGTATTTT.

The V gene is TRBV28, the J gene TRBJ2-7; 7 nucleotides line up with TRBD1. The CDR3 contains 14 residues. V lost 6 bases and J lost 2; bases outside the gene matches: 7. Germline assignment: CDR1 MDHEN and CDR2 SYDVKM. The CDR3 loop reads CASSLQGPPYEQYF. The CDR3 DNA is TGTGCCAGCAGCCTACAGGGGCCCCCCTACGAGCAGTACTTC. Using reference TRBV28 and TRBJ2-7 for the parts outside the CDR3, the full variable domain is DVKVTQSSRYLVKRTGEKVFLECVQDMDHENMFWYRQDPGLGLRLIYFSYDVKMKEKGDIPEGYSVSREKKERFSLILESASTNQTSMYLCASSLQGPPYEQYFGPGTRLTVT.

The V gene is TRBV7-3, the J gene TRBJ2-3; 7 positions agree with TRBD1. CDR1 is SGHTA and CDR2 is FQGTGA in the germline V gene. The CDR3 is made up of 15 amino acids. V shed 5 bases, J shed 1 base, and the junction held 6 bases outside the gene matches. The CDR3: CASSLWGTGTDTQYF. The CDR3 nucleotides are TGTGCCAGCAGCCTCTGGGGGACAGGCACAGATACGCAGTATTTT. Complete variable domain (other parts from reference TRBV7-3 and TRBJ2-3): GAGVSQTPSNKVTEKGKYVELRCDPISGHTALYWYRQSLGQGPEFLIYFQGTGAADDSGLPNDRFFAVRPEGSVSTLKIQRTERGDSAVYLCASSLWGTGTDTQYFGPGTRLTVL.

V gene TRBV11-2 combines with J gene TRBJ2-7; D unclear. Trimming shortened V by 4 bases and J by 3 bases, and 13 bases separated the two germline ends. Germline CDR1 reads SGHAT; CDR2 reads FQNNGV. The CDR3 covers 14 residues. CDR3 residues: CASSSLAWRYEQYF. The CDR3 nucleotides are TGTGCCAGCAGCTCCTTAGCTTGGCGCTACGAGCAGTACTTC.

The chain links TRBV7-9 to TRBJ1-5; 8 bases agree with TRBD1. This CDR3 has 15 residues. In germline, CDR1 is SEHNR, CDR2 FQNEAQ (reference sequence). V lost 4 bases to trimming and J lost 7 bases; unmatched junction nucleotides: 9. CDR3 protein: CASSSGQGTDQPQHF. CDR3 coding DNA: TGTGCCAGCAGCTCCGGACAGGGAACGGACCAGCCCCAGCATTTT. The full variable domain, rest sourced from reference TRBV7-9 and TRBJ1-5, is DTGVSQNPRHKITKRGQNVTFRCDPISEHNRLYWYRQTLGQGPEFLTYFQNEAQLEKSRLLSDRFSAERPKGSFSTLEIQRTEQGDSAMYLCASSSGQGTDQPQHFGDGTRLSIL.

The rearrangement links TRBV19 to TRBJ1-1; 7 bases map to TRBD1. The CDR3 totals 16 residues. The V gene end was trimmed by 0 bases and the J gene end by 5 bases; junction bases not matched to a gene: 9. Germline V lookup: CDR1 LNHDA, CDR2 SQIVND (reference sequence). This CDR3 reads CASSIDRRGARTEAFF. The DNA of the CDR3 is TGTGCCAGTAGTATAGATCGCAGGGGGGCAAGGACTGAAGCTTTCTTT.

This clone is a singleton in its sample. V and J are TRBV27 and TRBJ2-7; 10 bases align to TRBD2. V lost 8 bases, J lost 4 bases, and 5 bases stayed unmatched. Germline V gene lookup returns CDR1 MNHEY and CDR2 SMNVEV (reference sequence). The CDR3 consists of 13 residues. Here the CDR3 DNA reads TGTGCCAGCGCCCCGGGACTAGCGTACGAGCAGTACTTC. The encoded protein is CASAPGLAYEQYF.

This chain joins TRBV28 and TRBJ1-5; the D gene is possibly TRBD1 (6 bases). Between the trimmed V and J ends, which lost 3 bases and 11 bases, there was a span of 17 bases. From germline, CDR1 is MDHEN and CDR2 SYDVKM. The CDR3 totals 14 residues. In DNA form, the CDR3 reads TGTGCCAGCAGTTTGAGGAGCAGGGGAGGGACCCAGCATTTT. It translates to CASSLRSRGGTQHF.

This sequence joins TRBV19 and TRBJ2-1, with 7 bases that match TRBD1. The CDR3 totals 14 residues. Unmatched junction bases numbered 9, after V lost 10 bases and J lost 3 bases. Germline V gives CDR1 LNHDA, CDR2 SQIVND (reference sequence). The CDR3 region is CATTGTANYNEQFF. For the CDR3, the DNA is TGTGCCACAACCGGGACAGCCAACTACAATGAGCAGTTCTTC.

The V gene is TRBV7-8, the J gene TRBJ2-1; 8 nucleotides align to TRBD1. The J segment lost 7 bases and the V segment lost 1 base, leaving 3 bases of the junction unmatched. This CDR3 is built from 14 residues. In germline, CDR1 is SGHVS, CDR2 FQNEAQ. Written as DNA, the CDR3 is TGTGCCAGCAGCTTAGAGTACAGGGGGAATGAGCAGTTCTTC. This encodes CASSLEYRGNEQFF.

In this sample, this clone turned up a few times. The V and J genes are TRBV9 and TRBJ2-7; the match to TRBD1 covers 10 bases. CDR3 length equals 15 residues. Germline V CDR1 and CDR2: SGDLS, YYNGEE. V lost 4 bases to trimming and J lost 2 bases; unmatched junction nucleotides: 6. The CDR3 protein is CASSSTGQGTYEQYF. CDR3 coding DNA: TGTGCCAGCAGCTCAACGGGACAGGGGACCTACGAGCAGTACTTC.

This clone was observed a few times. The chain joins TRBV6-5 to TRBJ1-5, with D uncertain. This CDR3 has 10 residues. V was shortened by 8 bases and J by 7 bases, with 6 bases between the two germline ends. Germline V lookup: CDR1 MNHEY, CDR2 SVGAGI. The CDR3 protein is CASGEQPQHF. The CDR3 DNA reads TGTGCCAGCGGGGAGCAGCCCCAGCATTTT.

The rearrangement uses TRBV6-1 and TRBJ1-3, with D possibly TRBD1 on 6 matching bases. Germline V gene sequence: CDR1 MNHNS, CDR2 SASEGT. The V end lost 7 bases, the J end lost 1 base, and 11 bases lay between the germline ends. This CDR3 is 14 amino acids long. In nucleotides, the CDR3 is TGTGCCAGCATATTACAGGGTTCTGGAAACACCATATATTTT. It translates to CASILQGSGNTIYF.

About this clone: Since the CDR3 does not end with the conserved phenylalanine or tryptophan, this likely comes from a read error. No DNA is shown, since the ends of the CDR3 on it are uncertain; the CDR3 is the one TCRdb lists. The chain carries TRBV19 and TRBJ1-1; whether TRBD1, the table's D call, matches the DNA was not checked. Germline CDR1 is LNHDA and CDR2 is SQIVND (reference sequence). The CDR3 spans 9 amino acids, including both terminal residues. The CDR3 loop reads CASTQTDLQ.

CDR3 sequence: CAISDLTGGYGYTF. The DNA for the CDR3 is TGTGCCATCAGTGACTTGACAGGGGGCTATGGCTACACCTTC. This chain uses TRBV10-3 with TRBJ1-2, with 9 bases that match TRBD1. The J segment lost 4 bases and the V segment lost 3 bases, leaving 3 bases of the junction unmatched. Germline loops: CDR1 ENHRY, CDR2 SYGVKD. The CDR3 contains 14 residues.

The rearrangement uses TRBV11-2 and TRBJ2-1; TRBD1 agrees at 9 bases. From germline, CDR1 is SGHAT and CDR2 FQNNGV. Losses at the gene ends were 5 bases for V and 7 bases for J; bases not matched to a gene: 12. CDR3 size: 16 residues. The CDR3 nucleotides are TGTGCCAGCAGCGCACCGGGGGACAGGGTTAGGAATGAGCAGTTCTTC. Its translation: CASSAPGDRVRNEQFF.

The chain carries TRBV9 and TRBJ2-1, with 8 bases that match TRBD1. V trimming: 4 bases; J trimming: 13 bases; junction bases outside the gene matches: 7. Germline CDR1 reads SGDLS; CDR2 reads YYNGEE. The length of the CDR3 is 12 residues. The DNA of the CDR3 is TGTGCCAGCAGCCTCGACAGGGGAACTCAGTTCTTC. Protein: CASSLDRGTQFF.

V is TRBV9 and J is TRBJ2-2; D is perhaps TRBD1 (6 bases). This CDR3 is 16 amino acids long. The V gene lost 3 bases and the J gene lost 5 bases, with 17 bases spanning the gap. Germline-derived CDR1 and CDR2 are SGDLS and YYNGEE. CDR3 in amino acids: CASSAGALQGTGELFF. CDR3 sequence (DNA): TGTGCCAGCAGCGCTGGGGCACTCCAGGGGACCGGGGAGCTGTTTTTT.

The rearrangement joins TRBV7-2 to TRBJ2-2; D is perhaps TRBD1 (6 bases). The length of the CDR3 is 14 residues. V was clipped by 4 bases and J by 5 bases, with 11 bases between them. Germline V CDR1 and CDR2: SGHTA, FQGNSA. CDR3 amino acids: CASSSQGATGELFF. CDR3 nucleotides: TGTGCCAGCAGCTCACAGGGAGCGACCGGGGAGCTGTTTTTT.

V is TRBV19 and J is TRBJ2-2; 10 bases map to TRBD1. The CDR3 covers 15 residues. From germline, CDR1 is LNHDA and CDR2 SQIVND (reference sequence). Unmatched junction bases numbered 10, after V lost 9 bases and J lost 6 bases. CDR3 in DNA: TGTGCCAGCTGGCCTGGGGGACAGGGGTCCGGGGAGCTGTTTTTT. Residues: CASWPGGQGSGELFF.

DNA for the CDR3: TGTGCCAGCTCCAAGCTCGACGCGGGGAACACTGAAGCTTTCTTT. Its protein product is CASSKLDAGNTEAFF. The chain couples TRBV18 to TRBJ1-1; no reliable D call. The CDR3 length is 15 residues. Trimming stripped 6 bases from V and 1 base from J, with 15 bases between. Germline V gene data show CDR1 as KGHSH and CDR2 as LQKENI.

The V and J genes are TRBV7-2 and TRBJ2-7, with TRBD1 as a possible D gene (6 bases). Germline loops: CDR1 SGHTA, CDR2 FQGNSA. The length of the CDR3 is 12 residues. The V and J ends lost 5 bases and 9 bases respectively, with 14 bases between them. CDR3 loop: CASSPGQSPQYF. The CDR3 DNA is TGTGCCAGCAGCCCCGGACAGTCACCGCAGTACTTC.

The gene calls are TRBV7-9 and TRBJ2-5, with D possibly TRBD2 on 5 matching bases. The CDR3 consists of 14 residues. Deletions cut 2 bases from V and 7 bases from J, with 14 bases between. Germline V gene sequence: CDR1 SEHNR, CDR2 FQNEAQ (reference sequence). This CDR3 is CASSLPASSGTQYF. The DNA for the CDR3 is TGTGCCAGCAGCTTACCGGCTAGCTCGGGGACCCAGTACTTC.

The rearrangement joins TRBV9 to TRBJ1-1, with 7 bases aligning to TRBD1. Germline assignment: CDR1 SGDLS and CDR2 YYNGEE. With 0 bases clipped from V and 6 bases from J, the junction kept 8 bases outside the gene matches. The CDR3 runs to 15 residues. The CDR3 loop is CASSVGDRARAEAFF. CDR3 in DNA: TGTGCCAGCAGCGTAGGAGACAGGGCTAGAGCTGAAGCTTTCTTT. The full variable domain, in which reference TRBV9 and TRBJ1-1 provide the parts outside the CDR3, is DSGVTQTPKHLITATGQRVTLRCSPRSGDLSVYWYQQSLDQGLQFLIQYYNGEERAKGNILERFSAQQFPDLHSELNLSSLELGDSALYFCASSVGDRARAEAFFGQGTRLTVV.

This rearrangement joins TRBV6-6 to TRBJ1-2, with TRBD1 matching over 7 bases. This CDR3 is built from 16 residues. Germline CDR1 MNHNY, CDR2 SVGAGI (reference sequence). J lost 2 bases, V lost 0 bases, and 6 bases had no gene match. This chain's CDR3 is CASSYSSRGQNYGYTF. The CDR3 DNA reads TGTGCCAGCAGTTACTCGAGCCGGGGACAGAACTATGGCTACACCTTC.

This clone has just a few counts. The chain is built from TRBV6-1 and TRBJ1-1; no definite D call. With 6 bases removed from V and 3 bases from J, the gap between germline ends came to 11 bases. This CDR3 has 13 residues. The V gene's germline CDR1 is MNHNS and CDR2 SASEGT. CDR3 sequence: CASSPDTHTEAFF. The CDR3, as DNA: TGTGCCAGCAGCCCTGACACCCACACTGAAGCTTTCTTT.

The chain's CDR3 is CSVDQGPTDTQYF. The CDR3 region has the DNA TGCAGCGTTGACCAGGGCCCCACAGATACGCAGTATTTT. The V call is TRBV29-1, the J call TRBJ2-3, with TRBD1 as a possible D gene (5 bases). The germline V and J ends were trimmed by 3 bases and 2 bases, with 9 bases remaining between them. From germline, CDR1 is SQVTM and CDR2 ANQGSEA. This CDR3 spans 13 amino acids.